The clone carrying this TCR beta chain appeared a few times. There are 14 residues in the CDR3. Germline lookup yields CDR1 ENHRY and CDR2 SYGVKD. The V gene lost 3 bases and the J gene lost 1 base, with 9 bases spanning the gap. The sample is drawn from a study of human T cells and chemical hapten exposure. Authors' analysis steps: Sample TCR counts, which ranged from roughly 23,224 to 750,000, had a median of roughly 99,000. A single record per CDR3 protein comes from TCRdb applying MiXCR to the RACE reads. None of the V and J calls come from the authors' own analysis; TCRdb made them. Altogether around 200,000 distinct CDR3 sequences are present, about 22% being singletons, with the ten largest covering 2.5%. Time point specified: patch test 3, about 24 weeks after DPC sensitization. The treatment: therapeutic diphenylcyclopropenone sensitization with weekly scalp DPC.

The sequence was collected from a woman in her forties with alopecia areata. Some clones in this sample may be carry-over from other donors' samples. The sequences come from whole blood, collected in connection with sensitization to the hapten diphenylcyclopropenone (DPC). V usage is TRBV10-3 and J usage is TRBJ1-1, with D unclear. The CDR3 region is CAISERQKNTEAFF. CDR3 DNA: TGTGCCATCAGTGAACGGCAGAAGAACACTGAAGCTTTCTTT.